These 30 T cell receptor beta chains were sequenced from one sample in a study of T cell responses to AZD1222 COVID-19 vaccine. The protocol was immunoSEQ multiplex PCR, while the TCRdb copy is restricted to in-frame clones and leaves out a portion. The sample lists fewer than 150,000 clones, roughly 90% seen once, with 13% to 15% in the top ten. The sample was peripheral blood, taken on day 0 of AZD1222 vaccination. The source is an adult in good health.

The chain has TRBV10-1 and TRBJ2-3, with TRBD1 identical over 7 bases. The CDR3 is made up of 14 amino acids. The germline V gene encodes CDR1 WNHNN and CDR2 SYGVQD (reference sequence). Losses at the gene ends were 2 bases for V and 1 base for J; bases not matched to a gene: 0. Here the CDR3 DNA reads TGCGCCAGCAGTGAGACAGGGGGCACAGATACGCAGTATTTT. As protein: CASSETGGTDTQYF.

This clone was seen only once. The chain links TRBV6-2 or TRBV6-3 to TRBJ1-5; D gene uncertain. CDR1 MNHEY and CDR2 SVGEGT come from the germline V gene. V lost 0 bases, J lost 6 bases, and 15 bases lay in between. The CDR3 spans 16 residues. The CDR3 sequence is CASSYSNSRGFQPQHF. CDR3 nucleotide sequence: TGTGCCAGCAGTTACTCGAATTCTAGAGGTTTTCAGCCCCAGCATTTT.

The gene calls are TRBV9 and TRBJ2-3; 7 bases fit TRBD2. J was trimmed by 5 bases and V by 0 bases; bases with no gene match: 3. Germline CDR1 reads SGDLS; CDR2 reads YYNGEE. CDR3 size: 14 residues. CDR3 loop: CASSVGGGLDTQYF. The CDR3 DNA reads TGTGCCAGCAGCGTAGGCGGGGGATTAGATACGCAGTATTTT.

The chain links TRBV11-3 to TRBJ2-5; 8 bases are a match to TRBD2. This CDR3 is 15 amino acids long. The V and J ends lost 5 bases and 5 bases, in that order; junction bases with no gene match: 10. Germline lookup yields CDR1 SGHNT and CDR2 YENEEA. This CDR3 reads CASSLISGSGETQYF. CDR3 in DNA: TGTGCCAGCAGCCTAATCAGCGGGAGCGGCGAGACCCAGTACTTC.

The V gene is TRBV12-5, the J gene TRBJ1-4; no definite D call. The CDR3 is 13 residues long. With 7 bases removed from V and 4 bases from J, the gap between germline ends came to 10 bases. The germline V gene encodes CDR1 LGHNT and CDR2 FRNRAP. CDR3: CASAFAGNEKLFF. Here the CDR3 DNA reads TGTGCTAGTGCCTTTGCGGGTAATGAAAAACTGTTTTTT.

A single count supports this clone. The V and J genes are TRBV27 and TRBJ1-5; weak D call: TRBD1 (6 bases). CDR3 length: 14 residues. The V gene lost 3 bases and the J gene lost 6 bases, with 12 bases spanning the gap. Per the germline V gene, CDR1 is MNHEY and CDR2 is SMNVEV (reference sequence). This CDR3 is CASSFISGAQPQHF. For the CDR3, the DNA is TGTGCCAGCAGTTTTATTTCGGGGGCTCAGCCCCAGCATTTT.

The V call is TRBV12-3 or TRBV12-4, the J call TRBJ2-2; D unclear. The CDR3 is made up of 13 amino acids. The germline V and J ends were trimmed by 3 bases and 6 bases, with 8 bases remaining between them. CDR3 protein: CASSFYGPGELFF. The CDR3 bases are TGTGCCAGCAGTTTTTATGGGCCCGGGGAGCTGTTTTTT.

J is TRBJ1-5 and V is TRBV5-6; D call uncertain. Germline assignment: CDR1 SGHDT and CDR2 YYEEEE. The CDR3 has 15 residues. Deletions cut 4 bases from V and 6 bases from J, with 17 bases between. This chain's CDR3 is CASSPMGSLGQPQHF. CDR3 bases: TGTGCCAGCAGCCCTATGGGCAGTTTGGGTCAGCCCCAGCATTTT.

The CDR3, as DNA: TGTGCCAGCAGGTCAAGGACAGGAGGGGAAAACACTGAAGCTTTCTTT. Translated: CASRSRTGGENTEAFF. This sequence joins TRBV2 and TRBJ1-1; 7 positions match TRBD1. Germline V gives CDR1 SNHLY, CDR2 FYNNEI. The CDR3 length is 16 residues. J was trimmed by 2 bases and V by 6 bases; bases with no gene match: 12.

The chain is built from TRBV11-2 and TRBJ2-1; 9 nucleotides line up with TRBD2. Unmatched junction bases numbered 12, after V lost 3 bases and J lost 6 bases. Per germline, CDR1 SGHAT and CDR2 FQNNGV. This CDR3 contains 17 residues. The CDR3 DNA sequence: TGTGCCAGCAGCTTCCCTCTTGGACTAGCGACGACCAATGAGCAGTTCTTC. Translated: CASSFPLGLATTNEQFF.

The V call is TRBV7-6, the J call TRBJ2-2; 7 bases are shared with TRBD1. Unmatched junction bases numbered 7, after V lost 7 bases and J lost 5 bases. Germline CDR1 reads SGHVS; CDR2 reads FNYEAQ. The CDR3 loop spans 14 amino acids. CDR3 protein: CASNRDSGTGELFF. CDR3 coding DNA: TGTGCCAGCAACCGGGACAGTGGTACCGGGGAGCTGTTTTTT. The full variable domain, completed using reference TRBV7-6 and TRBJ2-2, is GAGVSQSPRYKVTKRGQDVALRCDPISGHVSLYWYRQALGQGPEFLTYFNYEAQQDKSGLPNDRFSAERPEGSISTLTIQRTEQRDSAMYRCASNRDSGTGELFFGEGSRLTVL.

V is TRBV6-5 and J is TRBJ1-1; D not certain. CDR3 length: 13 residues. V was pared by 5 bases and J by 1 base, with 8 bases between. The germline V gene has CDR1 MNHEY and CDR2 SVGAGI. CDR3 sequence (DNA): TGTGCCAGCAGTCGGAATCAGAACACTGAAGCTTTCTTT. This sequence encodes CASSRNQNTEAFF.

This clone appeared a single time. The V call is TRBV6-4, the J call TRBJ2-1, with a weak D call TRBD2 (5 bases). V was trimmed by 3 bases and J by 10 bases, leaving 10 bases between them. This CDR3 has 12 amino acids. Germline V gene sequence: CDR1 MRHNA, CDR2 SNTAGT. The CDR3 nucleotides read TGTGCCAGCAGTGATCGGACTGGCGAGCAGTTCTTC. The encoded protein is CASSDRTGEQFF.

This chain links TRBV19 with TRBJ1-2, with TRBD1 matching over 7 bases. The CDR3 loop spans 13 amino acids. Germline V gives CDR1 LNHDA, CDR2 SQIVND (reference sequence). Losses at the gene ends were 1 base for V and 8 bases for J; bases not matched to a gene: 4. CDR3 sequence reads: CASSIVGGGGYTF. CDR3 bases: TGTGCCAGTAGTATAGTAGGGGGCGGCGGCTACACCTTC. Filled out from reference TRBV19 and TRBJ1-2, the complete variable domain reads DGGITQSPKYLFRKEGQNVTLSCEQNLNHDAMYWYRQDPGQGLRLIYYSQIVNDFQKGDIAEGYSVSREKKESFPLTVTSAQKNPTAFYLCASSIVGGGGYTFGSGTRLTVV.

This clone occurred once. The genes are TRBV21-1 and TRBJ1-1. TRBV21-1 is tagged as a pseudogene. The length of the CDR3 is 13 residues. CDR3 bases: TGTGCCAGCAGCAACCTTAGGGACGGTGAAGCTTTCTTT. Translated, it gives CASSNLRDGEAFF.

The rearrangement links TRBV4-1 to TRBJ2-7; perhaps TRBD1 as D (5 bases). V lost 3 bases and J 0 bases, leaving 15 bases between the germline ends. The V gene's germline CDR1 is MGHRA and CDR2 YSYEKL. The CDR3 has 16 amino acids. The DNA of the CDR3 is TGCGCCAGCAGCCAGGTTGCCGCCAGGGACTCCTACGAGCAGTACTTC. It translates to CASSQVAARDSYEQYF.

This chain connects TRBV4-1 to TRBJ1-4; no definite D call. CDR3 length: 15 amino acids. The V gene lost 1 base and the J gene lost 0 bases, with 6 bases spanning the gap. In germline, CDR1 is MGHRA, CDR2 YSYEKL. CDR3 nucleotides: TGCGCCAGCAGCCAAGGGGGAACAACTAATGAAAAACTGTTTTTT. Its translation is CASSQGGTTNEKLFF.

This clone was picked up one time. The J gene is TRBJ1-1, the V gene TRBV4-3; 7 bases align to TRBD1. Unmatched junction bases numbered 11, after V lost 0 bases and J lost 1 base. Germline V gene lookup returns CDR1 LGHNA and CDR2 YSLEER. The CDR3 has 18 amino acids. The CDR3 here is CASSQEQGGARGNTEAFF. DNA of the CDR3: TGCGCCAGCAGCCAAGAACAAGGGGGCGCACGGGGGAACACTGAAGCTTTCTTT.

This clone was observed a single time. V is TRBV29-1 and J is TRBJ1-1; D gene unclear. V dropped 1 base and J dropped 8 bases, with 5 bases sitting between them. The length of the CDR3 is 10 residues. The germline CDR1 and CDR2 sequences are SQVTM and ANQGSEA. In nucleotides, the CDR3 is TGCAGCGTTGAAGTTCCCGAAGCTTTCTTT. As protein: CSVEVPEAFF. Variable domain in full (rest from reference TRBV29-1 and TRBJ1-1): SAVISQKPSRDICQRGTSLTIQCQVDSQVTMMFWYRQQPGQSLTLIATANQGSEATYESGFVIDKFPISRPNLTFSTLTVSNMSPEDSSIYLCSVEVPEAFFGQGTRLTVV.

The chain employs TRBV19 and TRBJ1-2, with 7 nucleotides matching TRBD1. Germline lookup yields CDR1 LNHDA and CDR2 SQIVND (reference sequence). The CDR3 contains 18 residues. Germline trimming cut 5 bases from V and 4 bases from J; bases unmatched to any gene: 19. The CDR3 spells CASSAYRQGVVIGYGYTF. In nucleotides, the CDR3 is TGTGCCAGTAGTGCCTACCGACAGGGAGTGGTCATCGGCTATGGCTACACCTTC.

V usage is TRBV6-1 and J usage is TRBJ2-5, with D hard to call. V gave up 5 bases and J gave up 7 bases, with 17 bases separating them. The length of the CDR3 is 14 residues. Germline CDR1 reads MNHNS; CDR2 reads SASEGT. CDR3 in amino acids: CASSPSGEQMTQYF. The DNA of the CDR3 is TGTGCCAGCAGTCCCTCCGGTGAGCAGATGACCCAGTACTTC.

The CDR3 sequence is CASSLFPPRQVRTEAFF. The CDR3 DNA follows: TGTGCCAGCAGTTTATTTCCCCCCAGACAGGTGAGGACTGAAGCTTTCTTT. The chain combines TRBV28 with TRBJ1-1, with a tentative D call TRBD1 (6 bases). The germline V gene encodes CDR1 MDHEN and CDR2 SYDVKM. Between the trimmed V and J ends, which lost 1 base and 5 bases, there was a span of 20 bases. This CDR3 contains 17 residues.

V gene TRBV7-2 combines with J gene TRBJ2-5; TRBD2 might be the D (6 bases). Deletions cut 6 bases from V and 5 bases from J, with 13 bases between. Germline V CDR1 and CDR2: SGHTA, FQGNSA. CDR3 size: 13 residues. The CDR3 protein is CASSFGAGETQYF. In DNA, the CDR3 is TGTGCCAGCAGTTTCGGGGCGGGGGAGACCCAGTACTTC.

The chain's CDR3 is CATSDGTFYGYTF. CDR3 nucleotides: TGTGCCACCAGTGACGGGACCTTCTATGGCTACACCTTC. J is TRBJ1-2 and V is TRBV24-1; D is perhaps TRBD1 (5 bases). V was trimmed by 4 bases and J by 4 bases, leaving 9 bases between them. Germline CDR1 KGHDR, CDR2 SFDVKD. The CDR3 is 13 amino acids.

The chain employs TRBV5-3 and TRBJ1-4; D ambiguous. TRBV5-3 is noted as an ORF with a role that remains uncertain. The CDR3 consists of 15 residues. Trimming shortened V by 6 bases and J by 7 bases, and 19 bases separated the two germline ends. For the CDR3, the DNA is TGTGCCAGAAAGACGGGAGGAGGGCCGGGTGAAAAACTGTTTTTT. This encodes CARKTGGGPGEKLFF.

The rearrangement links TRBV20-1 to TRBJ2-7, with D uncertain. The CDR3 length is 11 residues. Germline CDR1 is DFQATT and CDR2 is SNEGSKA (reference sequence). V dropped 4 bases and J dropped 3 bases, with 7 bases sitting between them. The CDR3 sequence: CSATSFYEQYF. Written as DNA, the CDR3 is TGCAGTGCTACCTCTTTCTACGAGCAGTACTTC.

The rearrangement links TRBV12-5 to TRBJ1-1; perhaps TRBD1 as D (6 bases). CDR3 size: 16 residues. Between the trimmed V and J ends, which lost 6 bases and 2 bases, there was a span of 19 bases. Germline assignment: CDR1 LGHNT and CDR2 FRNRAP. CDR3 coding DNA: TGTGCTAGTGGCAACGGGACAAACGGGGTAAACACTGAAGCTTTCTTT. It yields the protein CASGNGTNGVNTEAFF.

The chain is built from TRBV6-2 or TRBV6-3 and TRBJ1-1; D is unclear. The CDR3 contains 13 residues. Germline-derived CDR1 and CDR2 are MNHEY and SVGEGT. V was trimmed by 5 bases and J by 5 bases, leaving 12 bases between them. The CDR3 protein is CASSPVQETEAFF. CDR3 nucleotide sequence: TGTGCCAGCAGTCCGGTCCAGGAGACTGAAGCTTTCTTT.

The genes are TRBV13 and TRBJ2-3, with TRBD2 matching 12 bases. The J segment lost 5 bases and the V segment lost 4 bases, leaving 7 bases of the junction unmatched. Germline-derived CDR1 and CDR2 are PRHDT and FYEKMQ (reference sequence). This CDR3 comprises 16 residues. CDR3 coding DNA: TGTGCCAGCAGCTCTGTCCCTAGCGGGAGGGAAGATACGCAGTATTTT. It codes for CASSSVPSGREDTQYF.

This chain uses TRBV6-5 with TRBJ1-1, with D perhaps TRBD1 (6 bases). Germline V CDR1 and CDR2: MNHEY, SVGAGI. The length of the CDR3 is 13 residues. Trimming pared 5 bases from V and 3 bases from J, leaving 10 bases between. The CDR3 here is CASSPTGHTEAFF. CDR3 bases: TGTGCCAGCAGTCCCACAGGGCACACTGAAGCTTTCTTT.